A selection of T cell receptor beta chains follows, all from one sample in a study of response to subunit inactivated influenza vaccine. TCRdb called the RT-PCR reads again in MiXCR, with one record for every CDR3 protein. The data show approximately 520,000 distinct CDR3 sequences, 15% to 20% seen once. The sample consisted of CD4+ T cells sorted from PBMCs, taken less than 25 months after vaccination. Receptors originate from a man aged 50 to 75 who received an inactivated influenza vaccine. Both conserved end residues are part of each CDR3. Each record gives: J gene, V gene, clone size, D gene, CDR3 protein, CDR3 DNA. The D gene is left open where the match is weak. Where a row states a size, it is once, few, many or the class of an expanded clone; other rows omit it.

>TRBJ1-5|TRBV10-3|.|.
CAISEGGSNQPQHF
TGTGCCATCAGTGAAGGGGGTAGCAATCAGCCCCAGCATTTT
>TRBJ2-5|TRBV3-1|few|.
CASSLLVGSAGEETQYF
TGTGCCAGCAGCCTCCTGGTGGGCTCAGCTGGGGAAGAGACCCAGTACTTC
>TRBJ2-5|TRBV5-1|.|TRBD2
CASSGGGGNNGAQYF
TGCGCCAGCAGCGGCGGCGGGGGGAACAATGGGGCCCAGTACTTC
>TRBJ1-6|TRBV12-3/TRBV12-4|few|.
CASSSRTRDSPLHF
TGTGCCAGCAGTTCCCGGACCCGGGATTCACCCCTCCACTTT
>TRBJ2-1|TRBV7-9|few|.
CASSYVTGQEFF
TGTGCCAGCAGCTACGTGACCGGGCAGGAGTTCTTC
>TRBJ1-4|TRBV5-1|few|.
CASSLGRRQPGNEKLFF
TGCGCCAGCAGCTTGGGAAGAAGACAGCCAGGGAATGAAAAACTGTTTTTT
>TRBJ2-5|TRBV5-1|many|.
CASSEGPDSGETQYF
TGCGCCAGCAGCGAGGGGCCTGACAGTGGAGAGACCCAGTACTTC
>TRBJ2-2|TRBV18|.|.
CASSPSNAGELFF
TGTGCCAGCTCACCCAGCAACGCCGGGGAGCTGTTTTTT
>TRBJ2-1|TRBV4-3|few|.
CASSPEGGYSYNEQFF
TGCGCCAGCAGCCCAGAAGGGGGATACTCCTACAATGAGCAGTTCTTC
>TRBJ2-5|TRBV5-1|.|.
CASKRDNQETQYF
TGCGCCAGCAAACGAGACAACCAAGAGACCCAGTACTTC
>TRBJ2-7|TRBV20-1|.|.
CSARARITYEQYF
TGCAGTGCTAGAGCTAGGATCACGTACGAGCAGTACTTC
>TRBJ2-3|TRBV10-3|.|.
CAIGSAPQYF
TGTGCCATCGGATCCGCCCCCCAGTATTTT
>TRBJ2-6|TRBV29-1|few|.
CSVKKSSGANVLTF
TGCAGCGTAAAAAAGTCTTCTGGGGCCAACGTCCTGACTTTC
>TRBJ2-7|TRBV27|few|.
CASSLAPGVEQYF
TGTGCCAGCAGCCTTGCCCCAGGAGTTGAGCAGTACTTC
>TRBJ1-5|TRBV12-3/TRBV12-4|few|.
CASSPGGGGQPQHF
TGTGCCAGCAGTCCCGGGGGGGGTGGGCAGCCCCAGCATTTT
>TRBJ2-7|TRBV9|.|.
CASSPTGTGELQYF
TGTGCCAGCAGCCCAACAGGGACCGGGGAATTACAGTACTTC
>TRBJ2-1|TRBV4-2|many|TRBD2
CASSHGLAGGNIEQFF
TGTGCCAGCAGCCACGGGCTAGCGGGAGGGAACATTGAGCAGTTCTTC
>TRBJ1-6|TRBV11-2|.|.
CASSLVGQASSYNSPLHF
TGTGCCAGCAGCTTAGTTGGGCAGGCGAGCTCCTATAATTCACCCCTCCACTTT
>TRBJ2-1|TRBV20-1|.|.
CCASSSGAERYNEQFF
TGCTGTGCTAGTAGCTCGGGGGCAGAGAGATACAATGAGCAGTTCTTC
>TRBJ1-1|TRBV18|many|.
CASSPRQAPLNTEAFF
TGTGCCAGCTCACCACGACAGGCGCCCTTGAACACTGAAGCTTTCTTT